This entry lists 24 T cell receptor beta chains sequenced from one sample in a study of neurological immune-mediated disorders. From the 5' RACE reads, TCRdb called clonotypes with MiXCR, one entry per CDR3 protein. The sample holds 25,000 to 35,000 distinct CDR3 sequences, approximately 1.5% seen once. Sequenced sample: PBMCs. The receptors originated from a woman aged 30 to 39 with multiple sclerosis.

This clonotype was picked up many times. The chain carries TRBV5-1 and TRBJ2-6; TRBD1 agrees at 9 bases. Trimming at V came to 1 base and at J to 0 bases, leaving 8 bases not matched to a gene. Looked up from germline, CDR1 is SGHRS and CDR2 is YFSETQ. The CDR3 loop spans 19 amino acids. DNA for the CDR3: TGCGCCAGCAGCTTGTATGGGACAGGGACTCTCTCTGGGGCCAACGTCCTGACTTTC. Translating gives CASSLYGTGTLSGANVLTF.

This clonotype was detected many times. The genes are TRBV12-3 or TRBV12-4 and TRBJ1-5; 8 bases fit TRBD1. V was clipped by 4 bases and J by 12 bases; unmatched bases: 11. CDR3 length: 14 residues. In DNA form, the CDR3 reads TGTGCCAGCAGTTATTCCGGGACAGGCCCGCTCCAGCATTTT. Residues: CASSYSGTGPLQHF.

This chain links TRBV5-1 with TRBJ2-5; 12 nucleotides agree with TRBD2. The CDR3 has 15 residues. CDR1 and CDR2 (germline): SGHRS, YFSETQ. The V gene end was trimmed by 4 bases and the J gene end by 4 bases; junction bases not matched to a gene: 5. The CDR3 region is CASSIGLAGLETQYF. The CDR3 bases are TGCGCCAGCAGCATCGGACTAGCGGGGTTAGAGACCCAGTACTTC.

This clonotype was recorded many times. Compared with germline, one end of the junction differs, possibly owing to a read error. The rearrangement links TRBV5-5 to TRBJ2-7; 9 bases align to TRBD1. Germline CDR1 reads SGHKS; CDR2 reads YYEKEE (reference sequence). The CDR3 length is 14 residues. The CDR3: CASSLLGPRDRVNF. The CDR3 nucleotides read TGTGCCAGCAGCTTGCTAGGGCCCCGGGACAGGGTGAACTTC.

The chain links TRBV12-3 or TRBV12-4 to TRBJ1-5, with D unresolved. The CDR3 runs to 13 residues. V gave up 1 base and J gave up 7 bases, with 8 bases separating them. CDR3 sequence reads: CASSLVGQQPQHF. The CDR3, as DNA: TGTGCCAGCAGTTTAGTGGGTCAACAGCCCCAGCATTTT.

In its sample, this clonotype was seen many times. The chain has TRBV29-1 and TRBJ2-3; D call uncertain. The CDR3 totals 13 residues. From germline, CDR1 is SQVTM and CDR2 ANQGSEA. V gave up 4 bases and J gave up 5 bases, with 13 bases separating them. CDR3 coding DNA: TGCAGCGTTGCCCGGGCCGTCATAGATACGCAGTATTTT. This translates into CSVARAVIDTQYF.

There are many counts of this clonotype. A clone one base away is much larger, so this may be a read error. No conserved phenylalanine or tryptophan ends this CDR3, so it is likely a read error. This rearrangement joins TRBV4-1 to TRBJ1-2; D perhaps matches TRBD1 (6 bases). From germline, CDR1 is MGHRA and CDR2 YSYEKL. V lost 8 bases and J 6 bases, leaving 16 bases between the germline ends. This CDR3 has 13 amino acids. CDR3 DNA: TGCGCCAGCGGCTGGGGGCGCGAGGATGGCTACACCTGC. It encodes CASGWGREDGYTC.

This clonotype was picked up many times. V usage is TRBV27 and J usage is TRBJ1-6, with 10 bases identical to TRBD1. Per the germline V gene, CDR1 is MNHEY and CDR2 is SMNVEV (reference sequence). The CDR3 has 15 residues. V lost 3 bases and J lost 6; bases outside the gene matches: 2. This CDR3 is CASSFDRGPNSPLHF. The CDR3 nucleotides read TGTGCCAGCAGTTTTGACAGGGGGCCTAATTCACCCCTCCACTTT.

This clonotype was counted many times. This rearrangement joins TRBV9 to TRBJ2-5; possibly TRBD1 for D (5 bases). V lost 4 bases and J 4 bases, leaving 14 bases between the germline ends. The CDR3 runs 14 residues. Germline-derived CDR1 and CDR2 are SGDLS and YYNGEE. The CDR3 is CASSRRQNGETQYF. The CDR3 coding sequence is TGTGCCAGCAGCCGGAGACAGAACGGAGAGACCCAGTACTTC.

This clonotype occurred many times. The chain combines TRBV20-1 with TRBJ2-5; D might be TRBD1 (5 bases). Trimming took 4 bases from V and 5 from J, leaving 17 bases between them. Germline CDR1 and CDR2: DFQATT and SNEGSKA (reference sequence). This CDR3 is built from 14 residues. CDR3 amino acids: CSAKGRSPAETQYF. The CDR3 nucleotides read TGCAGTGCTAAGGGGCGAAGTCCGGCCGAGACCCAGTACTTC.

This clonotype was seen ten or more times. This rearrangement joins TRBV20-1 to TRBJ2-7, with D perhaps matching TRBD1 (6 bases). The V gene lost 3 bases and the J gene lost 2 bases, with 17 bases spanning the gap. Germline V CDR1 and CDR2: DFQATT, SNEGSKA (reference sequence). This CDR3 comprises 15 residues. CDR3: CSASPLTGYPYEQYF. As DNA, the CDR3 is TGCAGTGCTAGTCCTCTTACAGGGTACCCCTACGAGCAGTACTTC.

This clonotype appeared many times. V usage is TRBV20-1 and J usage is TRBJ2-3; the D is unclear. CDR1 and CDR2 (germline): DFQATT, SNEGSKA (reference sequence). The CDR3 totals 13 residues. The CDR3 region is CSSSPDHTDTQYF. CDR3 nucleotides: TGCAGCTCCAGCCCGGACCACACAGATACGCAGTATTTT.

This clonotype has ten or more counts. Because the CDR3 is missing its conserved closing phenylalanine or tryptophan, this is likely a read error. This chain joins TRBV7-2 and TRBJ2-4; 7 nucleotides match TRBD1. J gave up 1 base and V 6 bases, and 3 bases lay outside the gene matches. CDR1 is SGHTA and CDR2 is FQGNSA in the germline V gene. The CDR3 is 14 residues long. The CDR3 sequence is CASRADRAKNIQYC. DNA of the CDR3: TGTGCCAGCAGGGCGGACAGGGCCAAAAACATTCAGTACTGC.

This clonotype was seen many times. CDR3 DNA sequence: TGTGCCAGCAGCTTAGGGGGTTGGACAGATACGCAGTATTTT. Translated: CASSLGGWTDTQYF. This chain joins TRBV7-8 and TRBJ2-3; no clear D. Germline CDR1 SGHVS, CDR2 FQNEAQ. Trimming removed 1 base at V and 3 bases at J, with 8 bases between. The CDR3 is 14 amino acids.

This clonotype was detected many times. The chain carries TRBV20-1 and TRBJ1-1; perhaps TRBD1 as D (5 bases). V was trimmed by 6 bases and J by 4 bases, leaving 15 bases between them. In germline, CDR1 is DFQATT, CDR2 SNEGSKA (reference sequence). This CDR3 is 13 amino acids long. The CDR3 bases are TGCAGTGCCAGCAAGGGGCTAGGCACTGAAGCTTTCTTT. This encodes CSASKGLGTEAFF.

This clonotype has a count of ten or more. V usage is TRBV20-1 and J usage is TRBJ2-4, with a possible D match to TRBD2 (5 bases). CDR3 length equals 12 residues. Germline values: CDR1 DFQATT, CDR2 SNEGSKA (reference sequence). The germline V and J ends were trimmed by 5 bases and 4 bases, with 9 bases remaining between them. Here the CDR3 DNA reads TGCAGTGCTGCACGGGAAAAAAACATTCAGTACTTC. It encodes CSAAREKNIQYF.

This clonotype was detected many times. This chain uses TRBV5-1 with TRBJ1-2; D is uncertain. Trimming stripped 0 bases from V and 8 bases from J, with 11 bases between. Per germline, CDR1 SGHRS and CDR2 YFSETQ. The CDR3 runs to 13 residues. The CDR3 here is CASSLAPERGYTF. The DNA of the CDR3 is TGCGCCAGCAGCTTGGCCCCGGAGAGAGGCTACACCTTC.

Ten or more counts support this clonotype. The chain recombines TRBV18 with TRBJ2-1, with D possibly matching TRBD1 (6 bases). This CDR3 is built from 17 residues. The V gene lost 4 bases and the J gene lost 9 bases, with 25 bases spanning the gap. CDR1 and CDR2 (germline): KGHSH, LQKENI. Written as DNA, the CDR3 is TGTGCCAGCTCACGGCAGGGGACCCCGATCACGGTGGGTGAGCAGTTCTTC. As protein: CASSRQGTPITVGEQFF.

Many counts were recorded for this clonotype. The gene calls are TRBV5-6 and TRBJ2-1; no reliable D call. Germline V CDR1 and CDR2: SGHDT, YYEEEE. The CDR3 spans 13 residues. Trimming stripped 2 bases from V and 5 bases from J, with 8 bases between. CDR3 residues: CASSLVQDNEQFF. The CDR3 bases are TGTGCCAGCAGCTTAGTGCAGGACAATGAGCAGTTCTTC.

This clonotype was observed many times. V and J are TRBV7-9 and TRBJ1-2; 8 bases are shared with TRBD1. Germline V gene sequence: CDR1 SEHNR, CDR2 FQNEAQ (reference sequence). The V segment lost 5 bases and the J segment 7 bases; nucleotides outside the gene matches: 6. This CDR3 has 13 residues. CDR3 nucleotides: TGTGCCAGCAGCAGAAGGGACAGGTCTGGCTACACCTTC. It translates to CASSRRDRSGYTF.

The sample holds many counts of this clonotype. The gene calls are TRBV12-3 or TRBV12-4 and TRBJ1-5; perhaps TRBD1 as D (5 bases). V was pared by 4 bases and J by 10 bases, with 11 bases between. The CDR3 extends over 12 amino acids. CDR3: CASSSGRPPQHF. Here the CDR3 DNA reads TGTGCCAGCAGTTCGGGGCGCCCTCCCCAGCATTTT.

This clonotype was seen ten or more times. The chain is built from TRBV10-3 and TRBJ2-1; 8 bases align to TRBD2. The germline CDR1 and CDR2 sequences are ENHRY and SYGVKD. The CDR3 has 14 residues. V was pared by 7 bases and J by 5 bases, with 7 bases of the junction left unmatched. CDR3 region: CAITAGGSNNEQFF. CDR3 nucleotides: TGTGCCATCACCGCGGGGGGCTCTAACAATGAGCAGTTCTTC.

This clonotype was counted ten times or more. The chain couples TRBV20-1 to TRBJ1-2, with unresolved D. CDR3 length equals 11 residues. The ends were cut back, 5 bases at V and 8 bases at J, with 12 bases in the middle. Germline values: CDR1 DFQATT, CDR2 SNEGSKA (reference sequence). CDR3 region: CSASRPGGYTF. The CDR3 region has the DNA TGCAGTGCTTCCCGTCCCGGGGGCTACACCTTC.

The sample holds many counts of this clonotype. J is TRBJ2-5 and V is TRBV3-1; D unresolved. The germline gives CDR1 LGHDT, CDR2 YNNKEL (reference sequence). This CDR3 has 15 residues. The V and J ends lost 7 bases and 3 bases respectively, with 18 bases between them. In DNA form, the CDR3 reads TGTGCCAGCAAACAAGGGATCCTCAAGGAAGAGACCCAGTACTTC. Amino acids: CASKQGILKEETQYF.